This T cell receptor beta chain was profiled in a study of T-cell memory formation after mild COVID-19. TCRdb used MiXCR to reprocess the 5' RACE reads, holding one entry per CDR3 protein. The sample holds fewer than 450,000 distinct CDR3 sequences; approximately 21% are singletons and the top ten take 9.5% to 15%. This clonotype appeared a few times. The sequenced sample was PBMCs or a T cell subset sorted from them (not recorded which). This TCR derives from an adult woman who had mild COVID-19 (a few samples of this study predate the infection). Cell type and time point are not known.

The CDR3 DNA sequence: TGTGCCAGCAGCTCCTCTAGCGGGGGGGCCACCGGAGGCGAGTACTTC. This codes for CASSSSSGGATGGEYF. The chain recombines TRBV7-8 with TRBJ2-4; 12 bases fit TRBD2. This CDR3 is 16 amino acids long. V gave up 4 bases and J gave up 14 bases; unmatched junction bases: 15. Germline V gene data show CDR1 as SGHVS and CDR2 as FQNEAQ.